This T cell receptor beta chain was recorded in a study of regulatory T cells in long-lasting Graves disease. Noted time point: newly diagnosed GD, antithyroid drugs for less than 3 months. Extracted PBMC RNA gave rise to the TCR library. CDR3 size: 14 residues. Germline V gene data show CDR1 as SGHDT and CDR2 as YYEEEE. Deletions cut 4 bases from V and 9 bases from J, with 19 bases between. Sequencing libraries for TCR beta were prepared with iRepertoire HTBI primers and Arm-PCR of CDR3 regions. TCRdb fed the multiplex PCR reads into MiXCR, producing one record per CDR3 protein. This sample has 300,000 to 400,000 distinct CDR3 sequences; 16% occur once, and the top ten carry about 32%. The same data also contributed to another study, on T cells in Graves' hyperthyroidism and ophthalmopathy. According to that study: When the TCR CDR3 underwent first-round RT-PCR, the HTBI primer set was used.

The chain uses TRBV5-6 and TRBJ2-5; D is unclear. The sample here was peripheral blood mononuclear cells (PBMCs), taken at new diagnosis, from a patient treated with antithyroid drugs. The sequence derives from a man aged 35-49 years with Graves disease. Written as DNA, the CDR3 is TGTGCCAGCAGCCCCGTGGGCCCGGCAAGGGCCCAGTACTTC. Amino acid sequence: CASSPVGPARAQYF.